This T cell receptor beta chain is from a study of breast tumors, draining lymph nodes, adjacent tissues. Study-level results: Data only fit, rather than demonstrated, lymph node origin of most tumor T cells. Tumor TCR diversity was below lymph nodes but above nontumor tissue. Luminal-like breast cancer showed significantly greater tumor-nontumor repertoire similarity than basal-like breast cancer did. The data were judged consistent with most tumor T cells coming from lymph node and expanding in tumor.

Deletions cut 2 bases from V and 2 bases from J, with 16 bases between. The CDR3 has 16 residues. The germline gives CDR1 MDHEN, CDR2 SYDVKM. The lymph nodes were axillary draining lymph nodes from breast cancer patients. This clonotype was recorded once. The antigen is not known. TCRdb recomputed calls from the multiplex PCR reads with MiXCR, one row per CDR3 protein. The sample includes 75,000 to 100,000 distinct CDR3 sequences, about 21% of them seen just once. Sequencing input: axillary lymph node tissue. The sequence came from a female donor with breast cancer. Some clones in this sample may be carry-over from other donors' samples. The V gene is TRBV28, the J gene TRBJ2-7, with D maybe TRBD2 (6 bases). The CDR3 reads CASSLLSSGVPYEQYF. The DNA of the CDR3 is TGTGCCAGCAGTTTACTGAGTAGCGGAGTCCCCTACGAGCAGTACTTC.